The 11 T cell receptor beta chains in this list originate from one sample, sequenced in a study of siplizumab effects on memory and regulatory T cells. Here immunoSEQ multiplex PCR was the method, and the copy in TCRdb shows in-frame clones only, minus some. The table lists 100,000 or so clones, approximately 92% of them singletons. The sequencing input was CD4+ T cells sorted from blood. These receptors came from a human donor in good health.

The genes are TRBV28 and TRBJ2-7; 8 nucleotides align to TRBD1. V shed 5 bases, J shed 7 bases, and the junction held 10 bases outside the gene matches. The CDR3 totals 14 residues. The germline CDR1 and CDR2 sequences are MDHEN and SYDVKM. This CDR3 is CASSPDDRGGEQYF. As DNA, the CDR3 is TGTGCCAGCAGTCCCGACGACAGGGGCGGAGAGCAGTACTTC.

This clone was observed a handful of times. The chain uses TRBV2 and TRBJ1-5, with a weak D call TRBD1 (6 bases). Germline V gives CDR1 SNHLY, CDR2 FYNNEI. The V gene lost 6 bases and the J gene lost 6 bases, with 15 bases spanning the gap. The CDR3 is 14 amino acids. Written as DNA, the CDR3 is TGTGCCAGCAGGAACACAGGGCAGGGTCAGCCCCAGCATTTT. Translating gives CASRNTGQGQPQHF.

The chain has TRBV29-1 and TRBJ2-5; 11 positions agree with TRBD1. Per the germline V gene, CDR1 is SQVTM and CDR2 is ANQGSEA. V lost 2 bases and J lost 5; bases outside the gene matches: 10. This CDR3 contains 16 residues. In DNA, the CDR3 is TGCAGCGTTGAATGGTCCGGACAGGGGGCTGGGGAGACCCAGTACTTC. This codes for CSVEWSGQGAGETQYF.

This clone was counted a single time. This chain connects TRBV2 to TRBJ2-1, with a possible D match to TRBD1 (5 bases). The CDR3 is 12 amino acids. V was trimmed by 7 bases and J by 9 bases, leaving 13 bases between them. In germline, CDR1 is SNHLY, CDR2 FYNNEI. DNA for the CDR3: TGTGCCAGCAATCGGCAGGGAATTGAGCAGTTCTTC. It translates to CASNRQGIEQFF.

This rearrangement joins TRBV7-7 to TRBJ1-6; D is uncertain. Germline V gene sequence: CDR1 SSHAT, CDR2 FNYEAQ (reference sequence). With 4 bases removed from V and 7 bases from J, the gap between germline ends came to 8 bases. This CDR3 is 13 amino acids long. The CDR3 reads CASSSNLNSPLHF. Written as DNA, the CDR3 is TGTGCCAGCAGCTCGAACCTAAATTCACCCCTCCACTTT.

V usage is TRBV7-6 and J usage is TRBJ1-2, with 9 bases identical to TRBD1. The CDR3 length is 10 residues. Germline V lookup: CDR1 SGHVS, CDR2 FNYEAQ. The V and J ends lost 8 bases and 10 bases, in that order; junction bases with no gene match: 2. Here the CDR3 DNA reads TGTGCCAGCGGGACAGGGACCTACACCTTC. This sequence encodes CASGTGTYTF.

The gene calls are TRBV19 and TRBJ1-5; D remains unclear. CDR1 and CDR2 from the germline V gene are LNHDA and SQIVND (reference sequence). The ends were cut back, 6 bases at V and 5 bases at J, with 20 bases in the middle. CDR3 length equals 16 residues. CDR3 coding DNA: TGTGCCAGTAGATCCCCGGCAGTAGGGAAGCATCAGCCCCAGCATTTT. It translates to CASRSPAVGKHQPQHF.

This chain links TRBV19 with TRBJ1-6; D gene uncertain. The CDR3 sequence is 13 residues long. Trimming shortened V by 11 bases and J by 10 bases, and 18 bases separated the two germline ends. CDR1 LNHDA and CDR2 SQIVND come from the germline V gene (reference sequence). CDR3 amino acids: CAVGSPTGSPLHF. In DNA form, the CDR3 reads TGTGCCGTAGGATCTCCCACGGGGTCACCCCTCCACTTT.

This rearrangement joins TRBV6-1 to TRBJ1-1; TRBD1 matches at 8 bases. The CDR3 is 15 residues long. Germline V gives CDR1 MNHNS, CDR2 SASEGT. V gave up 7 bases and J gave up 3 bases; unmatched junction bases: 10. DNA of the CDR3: TGTGCCAGCAAAAGTGGTTCGGGACAGGACACTGAAGCTTTCTTT. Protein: CASKSGSGQDTEAFF.

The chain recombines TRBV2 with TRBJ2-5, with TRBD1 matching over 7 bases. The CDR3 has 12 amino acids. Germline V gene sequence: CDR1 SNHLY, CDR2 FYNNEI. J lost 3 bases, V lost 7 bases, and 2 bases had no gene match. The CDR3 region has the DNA TGTGCCAGCATAGGGACAGAAGAGACCCAGTACTTC. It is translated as CASIGTEETQYF.

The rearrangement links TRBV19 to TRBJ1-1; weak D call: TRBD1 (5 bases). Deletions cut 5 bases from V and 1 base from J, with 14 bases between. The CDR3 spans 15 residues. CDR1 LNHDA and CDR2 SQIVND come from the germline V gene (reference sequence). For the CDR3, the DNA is TGTGCCAGTAGTGGACGGGACGGGTCGAACACTGAAGCTTTCTTT. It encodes CASSGRDGSNTEAFF. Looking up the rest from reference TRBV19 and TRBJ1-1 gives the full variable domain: DGGITQSPKYLFRKEGQNVTLSCEQNLNHDAMYWYRQDPGQGLRLIYYSQIVNDFQKGDIAEGYSVSREKKESFPLTVTSAQKNPTAFYLCASSGRDGSNTEAFFGQGTRLTVV.